This T cell receptor (beta chain) was captured by sequencing in a study of blood T cell repertoires in COVID-19. Turning to the study itself: Samples of COVID-19 (acute and convalescent) were obtained from the United States, Italy and Spain. The analysed material was cDNA or gDNA that came from T cells, B-cell-depleted T cells, or PBMCs.

Germline loops: CDR1 SGHNT, CDR2 YYREEE (reference sequence). The V and J ends lost 4 bases and 0 bases, in that order; junction bases with no gene match: 1. The CDR3 sequence is 13 residues long. In the original workflow: The authors estimated nucleated cell counts from reference gene primer amplification. Assay: immunoSEQ multiplex PCR; the TCRdb copy retains only in-frame clones and omits some. Clone size and the V and J calls come from that table; the DNA yielded D and trimming. Seen here are some 220,000 clones, 80% to 85% observed once, and the top ten hold more than 2%. The chain links TRBV5-4 to TRBJ2-7; 7 bases align to TRBD1. Sequenced sample: peripheral blood. The receptor comes from a woman aged 60-70 years with acute or convalescent COVID-19. This CDR3 reads CASSRTGSYEQYF. Here the CDR3 DNA reads TGTGCCAGCAGCCGGACAGGCTCCTACGAGCAGTACTTC.